The clone carrying this TCR beta chain was seen only once. Its antigen is currently unknown. The table came from immunoSEQ multiplex PCR; TCRdb's copy has only in-frame clones and leaves some out. Altogether tens of thousands of clones are present, 70% to 75% being singletons, with the ten largest covering about 3.3%. This specimen comes from a study of PD-1 blockade in classical Hodgkin lymphoma. Germline CDR1 and CDR2: LNHDA and SQIVND (reference sequence). V trimming: 5 bases; J trimming: 1 base; junction bases outside the gene matches: 13. CDR3 length: 17 residues. Autologous stem cell transplantation was followed by relapse in every patient, and brentuximab vedotin exposure varied. Findings of the study overall: CD4+ TCR diversity, unlike CD8+, climbed significantly by C4D1. Some patients began nivolumab under 1 year after ASCT. These patients were excluded from later analyses. Relapsed/refractory patients reportedly had lower baseline diversity than newly diagnosed patients. Complete responders possessed baseline diversity comparable to newly diagnosed patients.

The V gene is TRBV19, the J gene TRBJ1-2; 7 bases fit TRBD1. The source of this sequence is a human donor with classical Hodgkin lymphoma. The sample was peripheral blood mononuclear cells (PBMCs), taken before the second cycle of nivolumab. This chain's CDR3 is CASSPTHGQVLNYGYTF. CDR3 nucleotides: TGTGCCAGTAGTCCAACTCACGGACAGGTCCTTAACTATGGCTACACCTTC. The complete variable domain, with remaining parts taken from reference TRBV19 and TRBJ1-2, reads DGGITQSPKYLFRKEGQNVTLSCEQNLNHDAMYWYRQDPGQGLRLIYYSQIVNDFQKGDIAEGYSVSREKKESFPLTVTSAQKNPTAFYLCASSPTHGQVLNYGYTFGSGTRLTVV.